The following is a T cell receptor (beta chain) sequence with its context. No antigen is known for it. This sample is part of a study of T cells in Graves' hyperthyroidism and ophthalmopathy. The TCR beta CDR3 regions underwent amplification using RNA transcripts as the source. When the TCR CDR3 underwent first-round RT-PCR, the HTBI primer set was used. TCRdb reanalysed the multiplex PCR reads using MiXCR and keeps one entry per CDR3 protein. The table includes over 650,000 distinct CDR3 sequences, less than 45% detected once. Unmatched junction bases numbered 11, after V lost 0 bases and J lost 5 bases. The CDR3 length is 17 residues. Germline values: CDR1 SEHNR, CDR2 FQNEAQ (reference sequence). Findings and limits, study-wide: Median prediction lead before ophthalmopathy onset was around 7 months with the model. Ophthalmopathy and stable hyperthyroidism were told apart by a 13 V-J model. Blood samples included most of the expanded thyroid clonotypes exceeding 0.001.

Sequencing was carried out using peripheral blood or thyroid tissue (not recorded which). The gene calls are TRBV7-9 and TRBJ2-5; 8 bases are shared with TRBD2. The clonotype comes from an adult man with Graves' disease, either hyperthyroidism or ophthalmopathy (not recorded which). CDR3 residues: CASSLAEFGLAGETQYF. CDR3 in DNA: TGTGCCAGCAGCTTAGCGGAATTTGGACTAGCCGGGGAGACCCAGTACTTC. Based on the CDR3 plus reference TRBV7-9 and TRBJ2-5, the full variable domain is DTGVSQNPRHKITKRGQNVTFRCDPISEHNRLYWYRQTLGQGPEFLTYFQNEAQLEKSRLLSDRFSAERPKGSFSTLEIQRTEQGDSAMYLCASSLAEFGLAGETQYFGPGTRLLVL.